The 9 T cell receptor beta chains below all came from one sample that was sequenced in a study of early T cells in non-severe SARS-CoV-2 infection. TCRdb redid the calling of the 5' RACE reads with MiXCR, one entry per CDR3 protein. The table lists approximately 83,000 distinct CDR3 sequences, roughly an eighth of them singletons. What was sequenced was whole blood. These receptor sequences come from an adult who was a healthcare worker with PCR-confirmed SARS-CoV-2 infection or an uninfected control (not recorded which).

This clonotype was recorded at least ten times. This rearrangement joins TRBV5-6 to TRBJ2-7, with TRBD2 identical over 13 bases. Germline CDR1 SGHDT, CDR2 YYEEEE. This CDR3 contains 17 residues. The trim removed 0 bases at V and 2 bases at J, leaving 5 bases unmatched. This chain's CDR3 is CASSLGTSGSYPYEQYF. The CDR3 DNA reads as TGTGCCAGCAGCTTGGGGACTAGCGGGAGTTACCCCTACGAGCAGTACTTC.

This clonotype turned up a few times. The chain joins TRBV11-2 to TRBJ2-7, with 7 bases aligning to TRBD2. Germline V gene lookup returns CDR1 SGHAT and CDR2 FQNNGV. The V segment lost 1 base and the J segment 2 bases; nucleotides outside the gene matches: 5. This CDR3 has 15 amino acids. DNA for the CDR3: TGTGCCAGCAGCTTAGTGTCTAGCGGTACCTACGAGCAGTACTTC. Its translation is CASSLVSSGTYEQYF.

This chain joins TRBV2 and TRBJ2-2, with 7 bases lining up with TRBD2. Germline assignment: CDR1 SNHLY and CDR2 FYNNEI. After removal of 6 bases from V and 1 base from J, the junction contained 5 bases not matched to a gene. CDR3 size: 15 residues. This chain's CDR3 is CASSTGGLNTGELFF. CDR3 bases: TGTGCCAGCAGCACGGGGGGTCTGAACACCGGGGAGCTGTTTTTT.

This clonotype has just a few counts. The chain has TRBV10-3 and TRBJ2-1; TRBD1 agrees at 8 bases. The CDR3 is 13 residues long. The germline V gene has CDR1 ENHRY and CDR2 SYGVKD. After removal of 2 bases from V and 8 bases from J, the junction contained 2 bases not matched to a gene. The CDR3 loop is CAISEPTGDEQFF. DNA of the CDR3: TGTGCCATCAGTGAGCCGACAGGGGATGAGCAGTTCTTC.

This clonotype was detected many times. This rearrangement joins TRBV12-3 or TRBV12-4 to TRBJ1-5, with D maybe TRBD1 (5 bases). This CDR3 has 15 residues. The V and J ends lost 5 bases and 3 bases respectively, with 14 bases between them. The CDR3 nucleotides read TGTGCCAGCAGTCAGCGGGGACGGTCCAATCAGCCCCAGCATTTT. This sequence encodes CASSQRGRSNQPQHF.

The sample holds many counts of this clonotype. V is TRBV5-1 and J is TRBJ2-1; 7 bases agree with TRBD2. Germline loops: CDR1 SGHRS, CDR2 YFSETQ. V lost 0 bases to trimming and J lost 8 bases; unmatched junction nucleotides: 11. The CDR3 loop spans 16 amino acids. The CDR3 DNA is TGCGCCAGCAGCTTGGATGTCCCGACTAGCCGGCATGAGCAGTTCTTC. Protein product: CASSLDVPTSRHEQFF.

This clonotype was counted ten times or more. The chain links TRBV29-1 to TRBJ2-1, with D perhaps matching TRBD2 (5 bases). V was clipped by 4 bases and J by 7 bases, with 11 bases between them. Germline V gene sequence: CDR1 SQVTM, CDR2 ANQGSEA. This CDR3 contains 12 residues. CDR3 sequence: CSVGEWANEQFF. CDR3 in DNA: TGCAGCGTTGGGGAGTGGGCTAATGAGCAGTTCTTC.

This clonotype was detected a few times. This rearrangement joins TRBV30 to TRBJ2-7; weak D call: TRBD2 (5 bases). V gave up 3 bases and J gave up 4 bases, with 16 bases separating them. Per germline, CDR1 GTSNPN and CDR2 SVGIG (reference sequence). The CDR3 runs to 14 residues. The CDR3 DNA reads TGTGCCTGGAGGACGGGGTCGGCGCTTTACGAGCAGTACTTC. Its translation: CAWRTGSALYEQYF.

This clonotype appeared many times. The chain couples TRBV19 to TRBJ2-2; 7 nucleotides agree with TRBD1. CDR1 is LNHDA and CDR2 is SQIVND in the germline V gene (reference sequence). CDR3 length: 15 amino acids. V gave up 9 bases and J gave up 3 bases; unmatched junction bases: 10. The CDR3 DNA sequence: TGTGCCAGCGAACCGTGGACAGGATACACCGGGGAGCTGTTTTTT. This sequence encodes CASEPWTGYTGELFF.